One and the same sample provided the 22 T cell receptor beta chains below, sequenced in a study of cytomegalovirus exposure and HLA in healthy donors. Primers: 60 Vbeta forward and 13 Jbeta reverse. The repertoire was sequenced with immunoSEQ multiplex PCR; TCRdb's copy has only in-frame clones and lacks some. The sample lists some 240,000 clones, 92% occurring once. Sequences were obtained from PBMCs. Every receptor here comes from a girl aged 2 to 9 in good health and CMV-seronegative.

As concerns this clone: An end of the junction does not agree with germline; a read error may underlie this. The CDR3 here is CASSPLRSGNSPLHF. DNA for the CDR3: TGTGCCAGCAGTCCCCTACGGTCAGGGAATTCACCCCTTCACTTT. J is TRBJ1-6 and V is TRBV28, with D possibly being TRBD1 (5 bases). The CDR3 contains 15 residues. Per the germline V gene, CDR1 is MDHEN and CDR2 is SYDVKM. Based on the CDR3 plus reference TRBV28 and TRBJ1-6, the full variable domain is DVKVTQSSRYLVKRTGEKVFLECVQDMDHENMFWYRQDPGLGLRLIYFSYDVKMKEKGDIPEGYSVSREKKERFSLILESASTNQTSMYLCASSPLRSGNSPLHFGNGTRLTVT.

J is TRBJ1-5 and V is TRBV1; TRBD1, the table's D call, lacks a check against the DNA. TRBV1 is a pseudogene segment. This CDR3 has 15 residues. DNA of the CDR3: TGCACCAGCAGCCAAACACAGAATAGCAATCAGCCCCAGCATTTT. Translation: CTSSQTQNSNQPQHF.

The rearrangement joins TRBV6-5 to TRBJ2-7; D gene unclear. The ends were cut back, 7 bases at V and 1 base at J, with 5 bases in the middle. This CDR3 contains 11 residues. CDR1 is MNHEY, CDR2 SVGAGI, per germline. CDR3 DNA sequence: TGTGCCAGCACCCCTTCCTACGAGCAGTACTTC. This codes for CASTPSYEQYF.

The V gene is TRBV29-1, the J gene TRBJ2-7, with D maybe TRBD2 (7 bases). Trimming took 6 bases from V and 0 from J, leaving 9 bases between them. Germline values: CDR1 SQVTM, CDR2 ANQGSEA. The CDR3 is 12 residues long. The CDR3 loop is CSVGGDSYEQYF. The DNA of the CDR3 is TGCAGCGTAGGGGGGGACTCCTACGAGCAGTACTTC.

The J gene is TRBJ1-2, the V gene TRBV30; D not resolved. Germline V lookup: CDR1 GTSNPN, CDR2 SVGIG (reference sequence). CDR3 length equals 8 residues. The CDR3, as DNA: TGTGCTGTATATGGCTACACCTTC. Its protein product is CAVYGYTF.

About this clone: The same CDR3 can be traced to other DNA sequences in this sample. In DNA form, the CDR3 reads TGCAGTGCTAGCCTAGATACGCAGTATTTT. Translation gives CSASLDTQYF. The rearrangement joins TRBV20-1 to TRBJ2-3, with D hard to call. CDR1 is DFQATT, CDR2 SNEGSKA, per germline (reference sequence). With 3 bases removed from V and 5 bases from J, the gap between germline ends came to 3 bases. This CDR3 has 10 amino acids.

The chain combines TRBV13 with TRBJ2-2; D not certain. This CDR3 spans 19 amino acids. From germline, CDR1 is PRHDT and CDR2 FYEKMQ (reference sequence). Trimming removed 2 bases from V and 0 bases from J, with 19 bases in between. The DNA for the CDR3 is TGTGCCAGCAGCTTAAGTAATGTTTTTCCCGGAGCGAACACCGGGGAGCTGTTTTTT. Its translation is CASSLSNVFPGANTGELFF.

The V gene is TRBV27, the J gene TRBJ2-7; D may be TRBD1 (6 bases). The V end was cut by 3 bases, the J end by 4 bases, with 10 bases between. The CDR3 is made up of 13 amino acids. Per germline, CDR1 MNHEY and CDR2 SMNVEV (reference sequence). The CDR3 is CASSFGQGYEQYF. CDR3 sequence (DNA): TGTGCCAGCAGTTTTGGCCAGGGGTACGAGCAGTACTTC.

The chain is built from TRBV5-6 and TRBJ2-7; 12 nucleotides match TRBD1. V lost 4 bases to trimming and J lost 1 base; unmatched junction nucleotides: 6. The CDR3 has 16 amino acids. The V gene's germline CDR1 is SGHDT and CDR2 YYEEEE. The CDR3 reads CASSTVGQGASYEQYF. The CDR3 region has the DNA TGTGCCAGCAGCACCGTGGGACAGGGGGCTTCCTACGAGCAGTACTTC.

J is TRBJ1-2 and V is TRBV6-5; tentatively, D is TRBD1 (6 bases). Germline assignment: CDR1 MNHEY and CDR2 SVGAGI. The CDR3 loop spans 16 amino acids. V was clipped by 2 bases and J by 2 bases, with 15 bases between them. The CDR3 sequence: CASSYGVTGANYGYTF. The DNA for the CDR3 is TGTGCCAGCAGTTACGGGGTGACAGGAGCGAACTATGGCTACACCTTC.

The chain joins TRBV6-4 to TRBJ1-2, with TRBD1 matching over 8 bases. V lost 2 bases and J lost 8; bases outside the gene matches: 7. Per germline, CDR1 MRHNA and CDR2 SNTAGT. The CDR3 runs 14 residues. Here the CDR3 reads CASSDPFSGGGYTF. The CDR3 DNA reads TGTGCCAGCAGTGACCCGTTCTCAGGGGGCGGCTACACCTTC.

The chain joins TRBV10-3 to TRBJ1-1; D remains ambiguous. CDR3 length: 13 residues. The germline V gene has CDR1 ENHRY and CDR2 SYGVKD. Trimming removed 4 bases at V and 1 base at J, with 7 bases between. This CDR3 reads CAISVQENTEAFF. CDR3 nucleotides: TGTGCCATCAGTGTTCAGGAGAACACTGAAGCTTTCTTT.

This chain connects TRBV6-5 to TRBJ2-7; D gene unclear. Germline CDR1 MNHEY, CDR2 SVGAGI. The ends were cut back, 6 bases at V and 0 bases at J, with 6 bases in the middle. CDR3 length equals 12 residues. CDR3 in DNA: TGTGCCAGCAGCCAGTACTCCTACGAGCAGTACTTC. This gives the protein CASSQYSYEQYF.

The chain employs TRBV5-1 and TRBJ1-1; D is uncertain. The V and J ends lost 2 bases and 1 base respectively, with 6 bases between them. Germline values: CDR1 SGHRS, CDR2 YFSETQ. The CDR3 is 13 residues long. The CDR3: CASSFRQNTEAFF. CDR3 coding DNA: TGCGCCAGCAGCTTCCGACAGAACACTGAAGCTTTCTTT.

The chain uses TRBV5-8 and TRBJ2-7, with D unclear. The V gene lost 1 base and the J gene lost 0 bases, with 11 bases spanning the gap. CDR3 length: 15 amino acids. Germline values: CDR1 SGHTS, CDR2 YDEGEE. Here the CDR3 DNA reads TGTGCCAGCAGCTTGTACCACTCCGCCTCCTACGAGCAGTACTTC. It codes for CASSLYHSASYEQYF.

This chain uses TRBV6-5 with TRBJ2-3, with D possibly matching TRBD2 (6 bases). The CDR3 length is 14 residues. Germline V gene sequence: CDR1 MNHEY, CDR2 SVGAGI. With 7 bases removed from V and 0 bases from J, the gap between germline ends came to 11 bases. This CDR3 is CASMGGTSTDTQYF. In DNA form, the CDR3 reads TGTGCCAGCATGGGGGGAACTAGCACAGATACGCAGTATTTT.

In DNA form, the CDR3 reads TGTGCCAGCAGCCAGGGGTTGGGGAACACCGGGGAGCTGTTTTTT. Protein: CASSQGLGNTGELFF. The V gene is TRBV5-8, the J gene TRBJ2-2, with a weak D call TRBD1 (6 bases). The V end was cut by 4 bases, the J end by 1 base, with 11 bases between. CDR1 SGHTS and CDR2 YDEGEE come from the germline V gene. The CDR3 spans 15 residues.

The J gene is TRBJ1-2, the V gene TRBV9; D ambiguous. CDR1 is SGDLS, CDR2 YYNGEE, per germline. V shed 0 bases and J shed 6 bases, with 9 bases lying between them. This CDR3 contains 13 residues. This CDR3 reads CASSVGGGNGYTF. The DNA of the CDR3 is TGTGCCAGCAGCGTAGGTGGAGGGAATGGCTACACCTTC.

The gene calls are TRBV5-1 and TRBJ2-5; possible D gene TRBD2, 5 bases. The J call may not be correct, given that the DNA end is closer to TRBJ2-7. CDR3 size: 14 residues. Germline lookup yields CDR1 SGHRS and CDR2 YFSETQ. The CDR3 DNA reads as TGCGCCAGCAGCCTGCAGCGGAGAGGCTACGAGCAGTACTTC. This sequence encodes CASSLQRRGYEQYF.

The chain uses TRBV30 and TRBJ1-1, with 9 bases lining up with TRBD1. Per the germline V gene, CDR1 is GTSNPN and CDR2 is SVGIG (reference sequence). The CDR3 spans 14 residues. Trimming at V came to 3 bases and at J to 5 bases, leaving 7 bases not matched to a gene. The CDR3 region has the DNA TGTGCCTGGAGCTTGACAGGGGGTTTTACTGAAGCTTTCTTT. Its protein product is CAWSLTGGFTEAFF.

The chain's CDR3 is CASSSRGNTEAFF. The CDR3 DNA sequence: TGTGCCAGCAGCTCACGAGGGAACACTGAAGCTTTCTTT. This sequence joins TRBV11-3 and TRBJ1-1, with D hard to call. The CDR3 contains 13 residues. Per the germline V gene, CDR1 is SGHNT and CDR2 is YENEEA. V gave up 4 bases and J gave up 1 base, with 7 bases separating them.

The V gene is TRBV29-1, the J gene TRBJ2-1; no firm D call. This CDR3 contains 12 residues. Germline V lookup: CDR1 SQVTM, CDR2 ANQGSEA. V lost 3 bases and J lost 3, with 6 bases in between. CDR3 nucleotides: TGCAGCGTTGAGGTTAGCTACAATGAGCAGTTCTTC. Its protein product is CSVEVSYNEQFF.